Sequencing of this TCR beta chain was carried out in a study of cytomegalovirus exposure and HLA in healthy donors. Germline CDR1 is SGHAT and CDR2 is FQNNGV. The CDR3 loop spans 11 amino acids. Between the trimmed V and J ends, which lost 4 bases and 8 bases, there was a span of 8 bases. Libraries were prepared by immunoSEQ multiplex PCR; TCRdb keeps only in-frame clonotypes and omits some of them. The data show 200,000 or so clones, approximately 82% seen once. This chain uses TRBV11-2 with TRBJ1-2; D gene unclear. The sequence came from a young woman in good health and CMV-seronegative. Source material: PBMCs. This CDR3 is CASSSSRGYTF. DNA for the CDR3: TGTGCCAGCAGCTCTTCGAGGGGCTACACCTTC.